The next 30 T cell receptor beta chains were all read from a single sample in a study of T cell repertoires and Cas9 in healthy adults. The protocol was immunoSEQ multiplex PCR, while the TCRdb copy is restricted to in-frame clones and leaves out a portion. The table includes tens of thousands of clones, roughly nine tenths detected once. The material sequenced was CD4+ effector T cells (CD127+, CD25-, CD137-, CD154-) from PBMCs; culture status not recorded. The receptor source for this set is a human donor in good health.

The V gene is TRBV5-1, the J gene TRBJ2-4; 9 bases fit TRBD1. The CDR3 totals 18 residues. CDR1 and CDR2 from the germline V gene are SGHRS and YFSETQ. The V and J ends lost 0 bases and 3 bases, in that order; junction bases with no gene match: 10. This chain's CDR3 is CASSLGQGVAIGKNIQYF. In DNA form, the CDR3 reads TGCGCCAGCAGCTTGGGACAGGGGGTGGCAATAGGCAAAAACATTCAGTACTTC.

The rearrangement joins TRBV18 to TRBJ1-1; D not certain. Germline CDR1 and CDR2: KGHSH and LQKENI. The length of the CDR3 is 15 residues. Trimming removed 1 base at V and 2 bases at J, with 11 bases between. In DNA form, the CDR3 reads TGTGCCAGCTCACCACAGGGTTTAGAAAACACTGAAGCTTTCTTT. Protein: CASSPQGLENTEAFF.

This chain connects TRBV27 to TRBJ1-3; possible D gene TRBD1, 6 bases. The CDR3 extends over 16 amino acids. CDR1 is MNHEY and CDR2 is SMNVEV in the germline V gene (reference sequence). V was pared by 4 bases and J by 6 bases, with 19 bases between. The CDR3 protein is CASSSPTTDSSNTIYF. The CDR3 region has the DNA TGTGCCAGCAGTTCCCCCACCACGGACAGTTCAAACACCATATATTTT.

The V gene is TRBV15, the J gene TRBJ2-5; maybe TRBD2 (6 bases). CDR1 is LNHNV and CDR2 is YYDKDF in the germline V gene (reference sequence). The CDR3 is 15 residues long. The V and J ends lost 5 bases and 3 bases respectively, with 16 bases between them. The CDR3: CATSPRDRREETQYF. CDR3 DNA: TGTGCCACCAGCCCCAGGGACCGGAGGGAAGAGACCCAGTACTTC.

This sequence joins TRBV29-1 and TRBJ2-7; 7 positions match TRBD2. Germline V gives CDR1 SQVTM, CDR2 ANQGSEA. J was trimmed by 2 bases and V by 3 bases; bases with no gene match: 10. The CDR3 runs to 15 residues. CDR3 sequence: CSVEGSGLGPYEQYF. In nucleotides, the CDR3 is TGCAGCGTTGAGGGTAGCGGGCTAGGTCCCTACGAGCAGTACTTC.

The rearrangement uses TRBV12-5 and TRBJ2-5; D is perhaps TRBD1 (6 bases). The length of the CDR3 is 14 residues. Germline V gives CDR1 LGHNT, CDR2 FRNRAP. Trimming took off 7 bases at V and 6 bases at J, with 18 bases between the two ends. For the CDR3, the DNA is TGTGCTAGTGCTCCAGGGACACCCCAGAAGACCCAGTACTTC. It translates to CASAPGTPQKTQYF.

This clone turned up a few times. The CDR3 spells CASSRDRGQDGYTF. The CDR3 bases are TGTGCCAGCTCCCGGGACAGGGGGCAGGATGGCTACACCTTC. The chain recombines TRBV28 with TRBJ1-2, with 12 bases matching TRBD1. The junction had 7 bases not matched to a gene; V was cut back by 8 bases and J by 6 bases. CDR1 is MDHEN, CDR2 SYDVKM, per germline. The CDR3 spans 14 residues.

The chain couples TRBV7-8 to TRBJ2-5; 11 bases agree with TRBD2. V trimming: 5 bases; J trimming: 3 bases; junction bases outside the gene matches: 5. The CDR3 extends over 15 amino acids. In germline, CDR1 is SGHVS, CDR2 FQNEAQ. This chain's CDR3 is CASSRLAGKEETQYF. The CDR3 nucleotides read TGTGCCAGCAGCAGACTAGCGGGAAAGGAAGAGACCCAGTACTTC. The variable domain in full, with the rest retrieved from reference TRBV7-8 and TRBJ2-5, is GAGVSQSPRYKVAKRGQDVALRCDPISGHVSLFWYQQALGQGPEFLTYFQNEAQLDKSGLPSDRFFAERPEGSVSTLKIQRTQQEDSAVYLCASSRLAGKEETQYFGPGTRLLVL.

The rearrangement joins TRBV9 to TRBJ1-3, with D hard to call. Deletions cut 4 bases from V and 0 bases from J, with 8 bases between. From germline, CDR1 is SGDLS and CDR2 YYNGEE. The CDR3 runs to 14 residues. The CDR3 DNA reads TGTGCCAGCAGCTTCTGGGACTCTGGAAACACCATATATTTT. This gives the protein CASSFWDSGNTIYF. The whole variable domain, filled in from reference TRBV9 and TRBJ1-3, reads DSGVTQTPKHLITATGQRVTLRCSPRSGDLSVYWYQQSLDQGLQFLIQYYNGEERAKGNILERFSAQQFPDLHSELNLSSLELGDSALYFCASSFWDSGNTIYFGEGSWLTVV.

The chain's CDR3 is CATARHAEVAYGYTF. In nucleotides, the CDR3 is TGTGCCACCGCCCGGCACGCTGAAGTCGCCTATGGCTACACCTTC. V gene TRBV6-4 combines with J gene TRBJ1-2; D gene unclear. The CDR3 is 15 amino acids. Looked up from germline, CDR1 is MRHNA and CDR2 is SNTAGT. Trimming pared 10 bases from V and 4 bases from J, leaving 22 bases between.

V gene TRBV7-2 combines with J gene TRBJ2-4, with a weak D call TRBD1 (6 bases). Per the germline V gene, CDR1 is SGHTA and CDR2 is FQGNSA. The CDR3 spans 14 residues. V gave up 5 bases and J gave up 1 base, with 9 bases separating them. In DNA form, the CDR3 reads TGTGCCAGCAGCCCCCAGGGGGCCAAAAACATTCAGTACTTC. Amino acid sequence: CASSPQGAKNIQYF.

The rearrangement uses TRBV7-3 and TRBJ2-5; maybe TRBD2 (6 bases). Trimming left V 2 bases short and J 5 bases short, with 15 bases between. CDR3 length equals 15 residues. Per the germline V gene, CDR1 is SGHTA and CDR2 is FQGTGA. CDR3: CASSLGSGDAETQYF. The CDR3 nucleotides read TGTGCCAGCAGCTTAGGTTCGGGAGATGCGGAGACCCAGTACTTC.

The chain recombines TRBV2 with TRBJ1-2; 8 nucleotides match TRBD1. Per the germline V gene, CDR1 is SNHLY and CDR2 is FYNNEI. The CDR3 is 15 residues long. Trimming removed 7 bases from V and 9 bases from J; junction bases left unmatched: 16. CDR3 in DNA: TGTGCCAGCATCCCCCGGGACAGGCCCGGCTGGCGCTACACCTTC. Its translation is CASIPRDRPGWRYTF.

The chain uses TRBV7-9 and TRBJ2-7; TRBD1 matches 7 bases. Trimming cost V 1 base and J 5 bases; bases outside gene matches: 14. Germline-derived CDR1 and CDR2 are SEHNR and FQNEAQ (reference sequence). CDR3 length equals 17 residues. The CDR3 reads CASSLGDSAFGSHEQYF. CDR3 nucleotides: TGTGCCAGCAGCTTAGGGGACAGCGCCTTTGGTTCCCACGAGCAGTACTTC.

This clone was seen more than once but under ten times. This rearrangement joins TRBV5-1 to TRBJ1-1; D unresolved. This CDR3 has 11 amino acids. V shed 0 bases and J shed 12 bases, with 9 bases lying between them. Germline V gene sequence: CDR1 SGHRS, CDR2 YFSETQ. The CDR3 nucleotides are TGCGCCAGCAGCTTGGATGGGGAGACTTTCTTT. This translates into CASSLDGETFF.

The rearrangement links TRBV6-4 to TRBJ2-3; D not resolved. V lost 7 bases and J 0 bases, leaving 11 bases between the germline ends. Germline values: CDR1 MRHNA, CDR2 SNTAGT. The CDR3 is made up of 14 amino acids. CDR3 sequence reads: CASKTEPSTDTQYF. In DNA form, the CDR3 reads TGTGCCAGCAAAACCGAACCTAGCACAGATACGCAGTATTTT.

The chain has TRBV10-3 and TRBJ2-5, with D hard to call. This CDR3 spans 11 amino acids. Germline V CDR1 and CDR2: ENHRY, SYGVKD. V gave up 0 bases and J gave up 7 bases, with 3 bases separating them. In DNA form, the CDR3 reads TGTGCCATCAGTGAGTCTGGGACCCAGTACTTC. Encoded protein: CAISESGTQYF.

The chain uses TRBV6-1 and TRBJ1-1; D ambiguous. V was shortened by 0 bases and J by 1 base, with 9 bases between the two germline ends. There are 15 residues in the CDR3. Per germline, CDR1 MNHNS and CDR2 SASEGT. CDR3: CASSEALVANTEAFF. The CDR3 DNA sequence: TGTGCCAGCAGTGAAGCGCTAGTGGCGAACACTGAAGCTTTCTTT.

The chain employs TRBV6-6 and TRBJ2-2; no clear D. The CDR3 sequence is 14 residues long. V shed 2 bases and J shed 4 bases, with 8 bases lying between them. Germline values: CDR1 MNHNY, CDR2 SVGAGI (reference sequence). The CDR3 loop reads CASSYKAITGELFF. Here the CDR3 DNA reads TGTGCCAGCAGTTACAAGGCGATCACCGGGGAGCTGTTTTTT.

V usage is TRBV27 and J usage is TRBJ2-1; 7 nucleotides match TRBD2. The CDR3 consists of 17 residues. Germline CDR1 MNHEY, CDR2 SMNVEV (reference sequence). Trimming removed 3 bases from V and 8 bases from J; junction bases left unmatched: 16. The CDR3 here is CASSFLGRERDLHEQFF. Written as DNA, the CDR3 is TGTGCCAGCAGTTTCCTAGGTAGGGAGCGGGATTTACATGAGCAGTTCTTC.

CDR3 sequence (DNA): TGTGCCAGCTCACCCGGGACAATCAATCAGCCCCAGCATTTT. Its translation is CASSPGTINQPQHF. The J gene is TRBJ1-5, the V gene TRBV18; maybe TRBD1 (6 bases). This CDR3 has 14 residues. Trimming shortened V by 3 bases and J by 3 bases, and 9 bases separated the two germline ends. Germline V lookup: CDR1 KGHSH, CDR2 LQKENI.

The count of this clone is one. CDR3 protein: CASSSANRGLAKNIQYF. CDR3 DNA: TGTGCCAGCAGTTCCGCGAACAGGGGACTAGCCAAAAACATTCAGTACTTC. The rearrangement links TRBV27 to TRBJ2-4, with D possibly being TRBD1 (7 bases). The germline V and J ends were trimmed by 4 bases and 0 bases, with 16 bases remaining between them. Germline V gene sequence: CDR1 MNHEY, CDR2 SMNVEV (reference sequence). The CDR3 totals 17 residues.

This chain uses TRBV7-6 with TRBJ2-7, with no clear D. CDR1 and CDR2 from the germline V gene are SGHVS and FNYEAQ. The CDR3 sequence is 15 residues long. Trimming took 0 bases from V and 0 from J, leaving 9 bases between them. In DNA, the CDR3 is TGTGCCAGCAGCTTAGCGCGCGAGACCTCCTACGAGCAGTACTTC. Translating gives CASSLARETSYEQYF.

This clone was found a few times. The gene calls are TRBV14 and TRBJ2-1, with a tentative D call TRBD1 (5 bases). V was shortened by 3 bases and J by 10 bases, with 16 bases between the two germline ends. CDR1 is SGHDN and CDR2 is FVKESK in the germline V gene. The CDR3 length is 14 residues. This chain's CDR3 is CASSHPLGDEEQFF. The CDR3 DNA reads TGTGCCAGCAGCCACCCCCTAGGGGATGAAGAGCAGTTCTTC.

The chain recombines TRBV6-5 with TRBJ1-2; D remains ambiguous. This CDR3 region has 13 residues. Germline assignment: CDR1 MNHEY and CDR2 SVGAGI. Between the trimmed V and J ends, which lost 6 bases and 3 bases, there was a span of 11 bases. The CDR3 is CASRERGDYGYTF. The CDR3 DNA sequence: TGTGCCAGCAGGGAACGGGGAGACTATGGCTACACCTTC.

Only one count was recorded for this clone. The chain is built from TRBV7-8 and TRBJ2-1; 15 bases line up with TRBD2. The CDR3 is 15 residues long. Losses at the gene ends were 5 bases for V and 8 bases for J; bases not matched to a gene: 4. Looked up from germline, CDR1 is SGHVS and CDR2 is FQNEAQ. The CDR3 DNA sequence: TGTGCCAGCAGCGGGACTAGCGGGAGGTTCGATGAGCAGTTCTTC. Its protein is CASSGTSGRFDEQFF.

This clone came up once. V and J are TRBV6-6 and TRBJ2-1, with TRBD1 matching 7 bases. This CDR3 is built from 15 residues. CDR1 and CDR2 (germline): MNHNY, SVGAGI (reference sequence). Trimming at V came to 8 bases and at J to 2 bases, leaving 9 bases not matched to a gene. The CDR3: CASGKTGDAYNEQFF. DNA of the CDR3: TGTGCCAGCGGAAAAACAGGGGACGCCTACAATGAGCAGTTCTTC.

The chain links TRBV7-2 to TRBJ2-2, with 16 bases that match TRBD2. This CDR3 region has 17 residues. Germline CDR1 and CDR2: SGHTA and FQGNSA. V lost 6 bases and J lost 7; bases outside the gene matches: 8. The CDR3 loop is CASSNPGLAGGSGELFF. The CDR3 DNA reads TGTGCCAGCAGTAACCCGGGACTAGCGGGAGGGAGCGGGGAGCTGTTTTTT. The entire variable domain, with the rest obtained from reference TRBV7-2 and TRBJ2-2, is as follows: GAGVSQSPSNKVTEKGKDVELRCDPISGHTALYWYRQSLGQGLEFLIYFQGNSAPDKSGLPSDRFSAERTGGSVSTLTIQRTQQEDSAVYLCASSNPGLAGGSGELFFGEGSRLTVL.

CDR3 sequence (DNA): TGCGCCAGCAGAACTAGCTCTGGAAACACCATATATTTT. Protein: CASRTSSGNTIYF. The V and J genes are TRBV5-1 and TRBJ1-3, with unresolved D. From germline, CDR1 is SGHRS and CDR2 YFSETQ. V was shortened by 5 bases and J by 0 bases, with 6 bases between the two germline ends. The CDR3 covers 13 residues.

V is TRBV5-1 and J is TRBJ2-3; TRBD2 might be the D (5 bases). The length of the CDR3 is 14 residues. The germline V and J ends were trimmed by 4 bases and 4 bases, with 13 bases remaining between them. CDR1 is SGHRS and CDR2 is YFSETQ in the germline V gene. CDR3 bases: TGCGCCAGCAGCGCAGGCACGGACTCAGATACGCAGTATTTT. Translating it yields CASSAGTDSDTQYF.